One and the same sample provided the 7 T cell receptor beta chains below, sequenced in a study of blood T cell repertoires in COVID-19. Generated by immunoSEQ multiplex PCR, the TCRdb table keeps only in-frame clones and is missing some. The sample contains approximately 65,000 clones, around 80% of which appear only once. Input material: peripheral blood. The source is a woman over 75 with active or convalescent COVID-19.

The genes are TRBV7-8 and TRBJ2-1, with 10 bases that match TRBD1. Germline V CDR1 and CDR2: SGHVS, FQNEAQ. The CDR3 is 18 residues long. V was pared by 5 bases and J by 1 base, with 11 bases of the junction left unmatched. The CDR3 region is CASSPAGTGARSYNEQFF. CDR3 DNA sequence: TGTGCCAGCAGCCCGGCCGGGACAGGGGCCCGATCCTACAATGAGCAGTTCTTC.

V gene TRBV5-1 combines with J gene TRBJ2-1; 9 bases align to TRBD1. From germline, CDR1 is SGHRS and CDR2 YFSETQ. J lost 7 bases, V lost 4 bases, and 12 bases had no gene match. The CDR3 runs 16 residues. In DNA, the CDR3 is TGCGCCAGCAGCCGCAACCCGGGACAGGGTGGAAATGAGCAGTTCTTC. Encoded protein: CASSRNPGQGGNEQFF.

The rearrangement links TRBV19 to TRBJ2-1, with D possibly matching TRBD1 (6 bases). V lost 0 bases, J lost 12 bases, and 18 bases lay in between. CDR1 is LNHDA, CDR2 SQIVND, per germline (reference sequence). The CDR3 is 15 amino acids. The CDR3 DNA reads TGTGCCAGTAGTATAGATGGGGGCTCAGGTTTTGGGCAGTTCTTC. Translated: CASSIDGGSGFGQFF.

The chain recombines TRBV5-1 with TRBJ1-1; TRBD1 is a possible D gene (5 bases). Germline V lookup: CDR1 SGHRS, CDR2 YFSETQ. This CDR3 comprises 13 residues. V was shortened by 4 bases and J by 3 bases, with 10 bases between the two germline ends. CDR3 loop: CASSQGRDTEAFF. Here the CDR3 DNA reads TGCGCCAGCAGCCAGGGCAGGGACACTGAAGCTTTCTTT.

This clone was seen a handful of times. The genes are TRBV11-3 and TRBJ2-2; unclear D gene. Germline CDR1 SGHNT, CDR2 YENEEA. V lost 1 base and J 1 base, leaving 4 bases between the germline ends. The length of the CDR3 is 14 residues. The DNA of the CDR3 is TGTGCCAGCAGCTTAGGTCGGAACACCGGGGAGCTGTTTTTT. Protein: CASSLGRNTGELFF.

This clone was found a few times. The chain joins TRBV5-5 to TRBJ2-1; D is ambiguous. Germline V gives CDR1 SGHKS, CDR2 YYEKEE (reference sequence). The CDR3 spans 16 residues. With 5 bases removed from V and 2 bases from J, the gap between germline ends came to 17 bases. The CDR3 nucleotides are TGTGCCAGCAGTACGACTCCCATCAGCCCCTACAATGAGCAGTTCTTC. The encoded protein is CASSTTPISPYNEQFF. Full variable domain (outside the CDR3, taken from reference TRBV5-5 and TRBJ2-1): DAGVTQSPTHLIKTRGQQVTLRCSPISGHKSVSWYQQVLGQGPQFIFQYYEKEERGRGNFPDRFSARQFPNYSSELNVNALLLGDSALYLCASSTTPISPYNEQFFGPGTRLTVL.

CDR3 region: CASSSLWGRETQYF. The CDR3 region has the DNA TGTGCCAGCAGTTCTTTGTGGGGGAGGGAGACCCAGTACTTC. The chain combines TRBV6-5 with TRBJ2-5; the D gene is possibly TRBD2 (6 bases). CDR3 length equals 14 residues. Trimming left V 4 bases short and J 5 bases short, with 14 bases between. Germline values: CDR1 MNHEY, CDR2 SVGAGI.